This T cell receptor (beta chain) was sequenced in a study of tumor-infiltrating lymphocytes in primary liver carcinoma. Study-level information: T1-T3 N0M0 was the stage of the tumors, which were 4.2 to 10 cm across. Study-level results: Tumor-adjacent and tumor-blood pairs overlapped less than tumor region pairs did.

This clonotype is classed as medium-sized. Its antigen is currently unknown. The template, 500 ng total RNA, yielded TCR beta cDNA made with a constant-region primer. Library construction for TCR beta comprised three nested multiplex PCR rounds performed with slightly modified ARM-PCR. TCRdb re-analysed the multiplex PCR reads in MiXCR, keeping a single row per CDR3 protein. The sample has approximately 46,000 distinct CDR3 sequences, roughly 73% seen once; the top ten hold 38%. Co-extraction of both nucleic acids (RNA and DNA) used about 20-33 mg of unsorted bulk tissue. This clonotype originated in a woman between 25 and 40 years old with primary liver carcinoma and hepatitis B virus infection. Sample: tumor-adjacent normal liver tissue.

CDR3 protein: CASSSEGQGLETQYF. The CDR3 DNA is TGTGCCAGCAGCTCCGAAGGACAGGGTTTGGAGACCCAGTACTTC. The chain uses TRBV13 and TRBJ2-5, with 8 bases aligning to TRBD1. The ends lost 4 bases at V and 5 bases at J; junction bases unmatched: 9. This CDR3 is 15 amino acids long. The germline CDR1 and CDR2 sequences are PRHDT and FYEKMQ (reference sequence).